This T cell receptor beta chain was obtained from a study of blood T cell repertoires in COVID-19. Repertoires were generated with immunoSEQ multiplex PCR, while TCRdb's copy carries only in-frame clones and drops some. Of 300,000 to 350,000 clones detected, around nine tenths appear once; the ten largest clones hold 3% to 5%. Trimming took off 4 bases at V and 0 bases at J, with 11 bases between the two ends. Germline V lookup: CDR1 SGHRS, CDR2 YFSETQ. There are 16 residues in the CDR3. This TCR was sampled from a woman under 40 who had been exposed to COVID-19. The sample was PBMCs or T cells enriched from blood (not recorded which). J is TRBJ1-6 and V is TRBV5-1; the D gene is possibly TRBD1 (6 bases). DNA of the CDR3: TGCGCCAGCAGCCAAAGGACAGACTCCTATAATTCACCCCTCCACTTT. Translating it yields CASSQRTDSYNSPLHF.